This T cell receptor beta chain was recovered during a study of blood T cell repertoires in COVID-19. About the research overall: Sites in the United States, Italy and Spain provided acute and convalescent COVID-19 samples. Sample material is recorded as cDNA or gDNA derived from T cells, B-cell-depleted T cells, or PBMCs.

In the original analysis: Reference gene primer amplification in the assay estimated nucleated cell counts. Data came from immunoSEQ multiplex PCR; TCRdb stores just in-frame clones and leaves some out. The DNA gave D and trimming, while V, J and clone size come from that table. The table shows about 160,000 clones, with roughly 83% occurring only once. The source of this sequence is an elderly woman with active or convalescent COVID-19. The source material was peripheral blood.

CDR3 loop: CASSQQGQGIQFF. CDR3 coding DNA: TGTGCCAGCAGCCAACAGGGGCAGGGGATTCAGTTCTTC. The chain has TRBV16 and TRBJ2-1; perhaps TRBD1 as D (6 bases). Between the trimmed V and J ends, which lost 2 bases and 13 bases, there was a span of 15 bases. This CDR3 has 13 amino acids. The germline V gene has CDR1 KGHSY and CDR2 FQNENV.